Listed below are T cell receptor beta chains from one sample, sequenced in a study of T cell responses to AZD1222 COVID-19 vaccine. Assay used: immunoSEQ multiplex PCR; TCRdb lists only in-frame clones, some missing. The sample contains 13,000 to 15,000 clones, approximately 80% of which appear only once. This specimen consisted of peripheral blood, obtained 28 days after the second AZD1222 dose. The receptors stem from an adult who received the AZD1222 COVID-19 vaccine. Both conserved end residues are part of each CDR3. A D gene is named only where the DNA matches it firmly. Part of the rows lack a size; the others show once, few, many or a class for expanded clones.

v_call	j_call	clone_size	d_call	cdr3_nt	cdr3_aa
TRBV6-5	TRBJ2-7	once	TRBD2	TGTGCCACTATACTAGCGGGATCTTCCGAGCAGTACTTC	CATILAGSSEQYF
TRBV29-1	TRBJ2-3	NA	NA	TGCAGCGCAACACCTCGTAGCACAGATACGCAGTATTTT	CSATPRSTDTQYF
TRBV5-4	TRBJ2-7	once	NA	TGTGCCAGCAGCTTTTTCCAGGGTCGGCGGTACTTC	CASSFFQGRRYF
TRBV28	TRBJ2-7	NA	NA	TGTGCCAGCAGAACACAGGACTACGAGCAGTACTTC	CASRTQDYEQYF
TRBV5-6	TRBJ1-3	NA	NA	TGTGCCAGCAGCCGGACAGCTGGAAACACCATATATTTT	CASSRTAGNTIYF
TRBV7-2	TRBJ1-4	NA	NA	TGTGCCAGCAGCTTAGAGAGGAGGGGGGGTAATGAAAAACTGTTTTTT	CASSLERRGGNEKLFF
TRBV4-2	TRBJ1-1	NA	TRBD1	TGTGCCAGCAGCCGAAAACTGACAGGGGGGGATGAAGCTTTCTTT	CASSRKLTGGDEAFF
TRBV5-4	TRBJ2-7	NA	NA	TGTGCCAGCAGCTTGGTAGCAGGGGAAAACGAGCAGTACTTC	CASSLVAGENEQYF
TRBV19	TRBJ2-3	NA	NA	TGTGCCAGTATAAGCGGCACAGATACGCAGTATTTT	CASISGTDTQYF
TRBV29-1	TRBJ2-3	NA	TRBD2	TGCAGCGTTGGGCTAGCGGGAGGTAGGGATACGCAGTATTTT	CSVGLAGGRDTQYF
TRBV2	TRBJ1-5	NA	TRBD1	TGTGCCAGCAGGCTGACAGGGTTAAGCAATCAGCCCCAGCATTTT	CASRLTGLSNQPQHF
TRBV2	TRBJ1-3	few	NA	TGTGCCAGCACCCATCGGGGGAGCTCTGGAAACACCATATATTTT	CASTHRGSSGNTIYF
TRBV11-2	TRBJ2-7	NA	TRBD1	TGTGCCAGCAGCGTCGAGCAGGGGGCCTACGAGCAGTACTTC	CASSVEQGAYEQYF
TRBV11-2	TRBJ2-7	NA	NA	TGTGCCAGCAGCTTAGAGCCAGGGGTGGGCGAGCAGTACTTC	CASSLEPGVGEQYF
TRBV19	TRBJ2-7	NA	NA	TGTGCCAGTAGCCCTCAACCCCCCGGGTTATCAACCCGAACCCCGTTTGTTGAGCAGTACTTC	CASSPQPPGLSTRTPFVEQYF
TRBV6-5	TRBJ1-1	NA	NA	TGTGCCAGCTGGGACGGCCCTAACACTGAAGCTTTCTTT	CASWDGPNTEAFF
TRBV18	TRBJ2-7	NA	TRBD1	TGTGCCAGCTCACCTGGGACAGCGGCGTACGAGCAGTACTTC	CASSPGTAAYEQYF
TRBV6-6	TRBJ2-7	NA	NA	TGTGCCAGCTCCCGGGACGGAATATACGAGCAGTACTTC	CASSRDGIYEQYF
TRBV2	TRBJ1-5	NA	TRBD1	TGTGCCAGCAGTGAGGGACAGGGGGGGTATCAGCCCCAGCATTTT	CASSEGQGGYQPQHF
TRBV19	TRBJ2-3	NA	NA	TGTGCCAGTTCCATACACCTCGATACGCAGTATTTT	CASSIHLDTQYF
TRBV19	TRBJ1-1	NA	NA	TGTGCCAGTGGTACAGTGAACACTGAAGCTTTCTTT	CASGTVNTEAFF